The clone carrying this TCR beta chain showed up just a few times. Antigen: not known. A much larger clone differs from this one at a single base, so this may be a read error. This sample stems from a study of T-cell memory formation after mild COVID-19. General study points: The SARS-CoV-2 specificity of second-wave clones reaching peak at day 37 remained unverified. Contracting CD8+ clones were enriched in EMRA, CD4+ mainly in CM and EM.

J gave up 4 bases and V 4 bases, and 1 base lay outside the gene matches. Germline V gene lookup returns CDR1 MNHEY and CDR2 SVGEGT. The CDR3 has 13 amino acids. It was 5'RACE with constant-segment primers that produced the TCR alpha and TCR beta cDNA libraries, which carried sample barcodes and UMIs. TCRdb reprocessed the 5' RACE reads via MiXCR and lists one record per CDR3 protein. The sample carries about 57,000 distinct CDR3 sequences, 12% recorded once. The J gene is TRBJ1-5, the V gene TRBV6-2 or TRBV6-3, with 7 positions matching TRBD1. Sequenced material: PBMCs or a T cell subset sorted from them (not recorded which). The sequence was collected from a man younger than 35 who had mild COVID-19 (a few samples of this study predate the infection). Cell type and time point are not known. The CDR3 DNA sequence: TGTGCCAGCAGTTCACAGGGGAATCAGCCCCAGCATTTT. Encoded protein: CASSSQGNQPQHF.